This TCR beta chain was obtained from a study of technical replicates of blood from a handful of donors. Using immunoSEQ multiplex PCR, the repertoire was profiled, and TCRdb retains in-frame clones only, with some absent. This sample has 70,000 or so clones, with approximately 88% found just once. The CDR3 is made up of 16 amino acids. In germline, CDR1 is SEHNR, CDR2 FQNEAQ (reference sequence). After removal of 3 bases from V and 8 bases from J, the junction contained 11 bases not matched to a gene. The chain uses TRBV7-9 and TRBJ2-1, with TRBD2 identical over 9 bases. This TCR came from a human donor in good health. Some clones in this sample may be carry-over from other donors' samples. Sequences were obtained from PBMCs. CDR3 DNA: TGTGCCAGCAGCTTCTATAGCGGGGGCCAACGCGATGAGCAGTTCTTC. Protein product: CASSFYSGGQRDEQFF.